These T cell receptor beta chains were read from a single sample in a study of T cells in Graves' hyperthyroidism and ophthalmopathy. TCRdb reprocessed the multiplex PCR reads via MiXCR and lists one record per CDR3 protein. The sample holds approximately 610,000 distinct CDR3 sequences, 14% to 15% seen once. Sequenced input: blood. These receptors originate from a woman aged 35 to 49 with Graves' ophthalmopathy. CDR3s include the opening cysteine and the closing phenylalanine or tryptophan. D genes are given only for firm matches. Size is stated for part of the rows, as once, few or many counts, or as a class when the clone is expanded.

J	size	D	V	DNA	CDR3
TRBJ2-7	many	TRBD2	TRBV5-1	TGCGCCAGCAGCGCGGGACTAGTGGTCGACGAGCAGTACTTC	CASSAGLVVDEQYF
TRBJ1-1	many	-	TRBV20-1	TGCAGTGCTAGCGGAAGAAGGGGGGAAGCTTTCTTT	CSASGRRGEAFF
TRBJ2-7	-	TRBD1	TRBV7-3	TGTGCCAGCAAACAGGACAGGGGGCCGTACGAGCAGTACTTC	CASKQDRGPYEQYF
TRBJ1-2	many	-	TRBV28	TGTGCCAGCAACGCAGGGCTAAATCCGGGGTATGGCTACACCTTC	CASNAGLNPGYGYTF
TRBJ2-2	-	TRBD2	TRBV6-2/TRBV6-3	TGTGCCAGCACCAACGGGCTAGCGGACCCTAGGGGCACCGGGGAGCTGTTTTTT	CASTNGLADPRGTGELFF
TRBJ2-5	few	-	TRBV5-1	TGCGCCAGCAGCTTGGCAGGGGGACTAGAGTACCAAGAGACCCAGTACTTC	CASSLAGGLEYQETQYF
TRBJ2-2	many	TRBD2	TRBV7-2	TGTGCCAGCAGCTTACCACTAGCGGGAAACACCGGGGAGCTGTTTTTT	CASSLPLAGNTGELFF
TRBJ2-7	many	TRBD1	TRBV6-5	TGTGCCAGCAGTTACCCCACAGGGGTCGAGCAGTACTTC	CASSYPTGVEQYF
TRBJ2-7	many	-	TRBV7-9	TGTGCCAGCAGCTTACAAGGGTCTAGGGAGTACGAGCAGTACTTC	CASSLQGSREYEQYF
TRBJ1-5	many	TRBD1	TRBV19	TGTGCCAGTAGTCCGGGGGGACAGGGGTCGTATCAGCCCCAGCATTTT	CASSPGGQGSYQPQHF
TRBJ1-2	many	-	TRBV28	TGTGCCAGCAGTTCCCACAGTAACTATGGCTACACCTTC	CASSSHSNYGYTF
TRBJ2-5	many	-	TRBV20-1	TGCAGTGCTAGAGGAGGAAGCGCGGTGGAGACCCAGTACTTC	CSARGGSAVETQYF
TRBJ2-7	-	TRBD2	TRBV6-2/TRBV6-3	TGTGCCAGCAGCCCCTATAGCGGGGACGGAGCCTACGAGCAGTACTTC	CASSPYSGDGAYEQYF
TRBJ2-7	few	-	TRBV28	TGTGCCAGCAGTTCCGGTAGGGCGGGCGCCGAGCAGTACTTC	CASSSGRAGAEQYF
TRBJ1-2	few	TRBD1	TRBV6-1	TGTGCCAGCAGACCACCGACAGGGGAGAATGGCTACACCTTC	CASRPPTGENGYTF
TRBJ2-5	-	TRBD2	TRBV11-2	TGTGCCAGCAGCCCAAGGGGGGGACTAGCGGGACGTCGCGAGACCCAGTACTTC	CASSPRGGLAGRRETQYF
TRBJ1-2	many	-	TRBV12-3/TRBV12-4	TGTGCCAGCAGTTTATTGGGTGATGGCTACACCTTC	CASSLLGDGYTF
TRBJ1-1	many	-	TRBV29-1	TGCAGCGTTGAGGGTACTGCCCACACTGAAGCTTTCTTT	CSVEGTAHTEAFF
TRBJ1-1	many	TRBD1	TRBV30	TGTGCCGGACGGGGACAGGCTTTCGCTGAAGCTTTCTTT	CAGRGQAFAEAFF
TRBJ2-5	many	-	TRBV6-1	TGTGCCAGCAGTGGGGTCCAAGAGACCCAGTACTTC	CASSGVQETQYF
TRBJ1-1	many	-	TRBV19	TGTGCCAGTAGTATTATGGGGAACACTGAAGCTTTCTTT	CASSIMGNTEAFF
TRBJ2-7	once	-	TRBV11-2	TGTGCGATCAAGTCCGCACCCGCGAGGAGTGAGCAGTACTTC	CAIKSAPARSEQYF